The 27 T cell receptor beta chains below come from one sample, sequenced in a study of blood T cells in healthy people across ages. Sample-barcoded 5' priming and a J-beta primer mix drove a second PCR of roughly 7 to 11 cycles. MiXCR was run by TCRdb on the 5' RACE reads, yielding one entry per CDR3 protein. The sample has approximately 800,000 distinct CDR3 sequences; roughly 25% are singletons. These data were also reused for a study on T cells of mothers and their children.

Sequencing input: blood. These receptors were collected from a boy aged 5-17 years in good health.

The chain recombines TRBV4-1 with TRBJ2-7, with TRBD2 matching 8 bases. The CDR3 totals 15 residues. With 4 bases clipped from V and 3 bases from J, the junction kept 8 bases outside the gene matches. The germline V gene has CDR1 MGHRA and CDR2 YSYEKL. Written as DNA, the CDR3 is TGCGCCAGCAGCCTAACTAGCGGAAGTGGCTACGAGCAGTACTTC. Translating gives CASSLTSGSGYEQYF.

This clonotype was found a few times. This CDR3 is CASSDTGFGGNEQFF. The CDR3 region has the DNA TGTGCCAGTAGTGACACAGGGTTCGGCGGGAATGAGCAGTTCTTC. V and J are TRBV19 and TRBJ2-1; possibly TRBD1 for D (6 bases). The CDR3 runs to 15 residues. Germline lookup yields CDR1 LNHDA and CDR2 SQIVND (reference sequence). With 5 bases removed from V and 7 bases from J, the gap between germline ends came to 18 bases.

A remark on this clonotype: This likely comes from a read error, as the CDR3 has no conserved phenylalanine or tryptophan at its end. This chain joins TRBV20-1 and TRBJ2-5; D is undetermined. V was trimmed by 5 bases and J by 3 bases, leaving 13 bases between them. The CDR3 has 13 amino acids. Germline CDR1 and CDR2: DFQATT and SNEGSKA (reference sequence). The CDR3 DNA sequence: TGCAGTGCTCCCCGTAGCAGAGAAGAGACCCAGTACTCC. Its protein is CSAPRSREETQYS.

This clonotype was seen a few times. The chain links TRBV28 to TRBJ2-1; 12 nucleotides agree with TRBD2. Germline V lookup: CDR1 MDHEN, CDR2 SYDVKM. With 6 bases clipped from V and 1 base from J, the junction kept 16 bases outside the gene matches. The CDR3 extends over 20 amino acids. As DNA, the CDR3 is TGTGCCAGCAGCTACATCCCGACTAGCGGGGGAGCGGAATCCTACAATGAGCAGTTCTTC. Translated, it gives CASSYIPTSGGAESYNEQFF.

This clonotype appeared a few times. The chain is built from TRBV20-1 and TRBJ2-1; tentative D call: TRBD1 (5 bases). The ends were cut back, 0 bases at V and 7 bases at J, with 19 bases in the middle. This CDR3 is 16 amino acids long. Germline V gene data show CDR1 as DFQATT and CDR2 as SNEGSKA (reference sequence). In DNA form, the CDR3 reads TGCAGTGCTAGAGATCCAAGCCCTCAAAGGGGAAATGAGCAGTTCTTC. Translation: CSARDPSPQRGNEQFF.

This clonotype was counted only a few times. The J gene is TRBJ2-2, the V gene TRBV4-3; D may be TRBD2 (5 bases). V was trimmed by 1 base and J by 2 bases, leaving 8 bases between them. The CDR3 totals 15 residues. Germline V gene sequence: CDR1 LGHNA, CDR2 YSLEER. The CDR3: CASSQVRGNTGELFF. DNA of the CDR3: TGCGCCAGCAGCCAAGTTCGGGGAAACACCGGGGAGCTGTTTTTT.

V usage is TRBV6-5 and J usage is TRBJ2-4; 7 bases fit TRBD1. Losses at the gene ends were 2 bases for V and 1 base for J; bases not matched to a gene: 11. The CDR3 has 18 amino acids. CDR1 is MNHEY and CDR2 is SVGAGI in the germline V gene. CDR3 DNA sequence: TGTGCCAGCAGTTACACAGGGGTCGCTCATTCGGCCAAAAACATTCAGTACTTC. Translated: CASSYTGVAHSAKNIQYF.

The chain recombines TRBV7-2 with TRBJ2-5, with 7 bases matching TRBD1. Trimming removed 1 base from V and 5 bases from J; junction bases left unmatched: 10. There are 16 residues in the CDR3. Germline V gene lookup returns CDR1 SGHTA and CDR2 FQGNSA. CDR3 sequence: CASSLVSGGIRETQYF. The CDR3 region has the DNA TGTGCCAGCAGCTTAGTGTCAGGGGGAATCCGGGAGACCCAGTACTTC.

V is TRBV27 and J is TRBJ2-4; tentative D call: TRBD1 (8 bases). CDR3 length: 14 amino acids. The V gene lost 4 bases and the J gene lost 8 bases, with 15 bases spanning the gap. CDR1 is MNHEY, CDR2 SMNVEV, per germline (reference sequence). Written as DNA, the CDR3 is TGTGCCAGCAGTTCACAGGGGGGGTTGGACATTCAGTACTTC. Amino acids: CASSSQGGLDIQYF.

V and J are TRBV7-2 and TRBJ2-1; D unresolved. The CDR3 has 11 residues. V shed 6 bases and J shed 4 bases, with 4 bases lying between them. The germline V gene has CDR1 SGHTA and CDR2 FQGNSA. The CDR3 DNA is TGTGCCAGCAGAGTGTACAATGAGCAGTTCTTC. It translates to CASRVYNEQFF. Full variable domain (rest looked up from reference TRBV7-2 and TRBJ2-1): GAGVSQSPSNKVTEKGKDVELRCDPISGHTALYWYRQSLGQGLEFLIYFQGNSAPDKSGLPSDRFSAERTGGSVSTLTIQRTQQEDSAVYLCASRVYNEQFFGPGTRLTVL.

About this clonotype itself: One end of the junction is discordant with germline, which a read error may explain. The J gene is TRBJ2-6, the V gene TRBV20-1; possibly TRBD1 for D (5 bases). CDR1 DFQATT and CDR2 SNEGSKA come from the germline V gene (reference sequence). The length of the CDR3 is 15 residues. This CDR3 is CSARDQVYGANVLAF. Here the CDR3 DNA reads TGCAGTGCTAGAGATCAAGTATATGGGGCCAACGTCCTGGCTTTC.

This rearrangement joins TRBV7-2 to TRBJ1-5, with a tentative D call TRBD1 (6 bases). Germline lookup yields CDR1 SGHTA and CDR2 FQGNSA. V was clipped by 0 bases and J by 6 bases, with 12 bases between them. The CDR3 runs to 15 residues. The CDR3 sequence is CASSLAWRGRQPQHF. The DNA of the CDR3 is TGTGCCAGCAGCTTAGCGTGGCGGGGGCGTCAGCCCCAGCATTTT.

CDR3 sequence: CASRVEDNEQFF. The CDR3 DNA is TGTGCCAGCAGAGTGGAGGACAATGAGCAGTTCTTC. The rearrangement links TRBV12-3 or TRBV12-4 to TRBJ2-1; D might be TRBD2 (5 bases). CDR3 length: 12 residues. Trimming removed 6 bases at V and 5 bases at J, with 8 bases between.

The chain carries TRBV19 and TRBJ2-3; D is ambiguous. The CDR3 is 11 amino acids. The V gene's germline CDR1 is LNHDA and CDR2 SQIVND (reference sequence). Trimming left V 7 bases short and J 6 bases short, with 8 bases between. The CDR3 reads CASMREDTQYF. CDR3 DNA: TGTGCCAGTATGAGAGAGGATACGCAGTATTTT.

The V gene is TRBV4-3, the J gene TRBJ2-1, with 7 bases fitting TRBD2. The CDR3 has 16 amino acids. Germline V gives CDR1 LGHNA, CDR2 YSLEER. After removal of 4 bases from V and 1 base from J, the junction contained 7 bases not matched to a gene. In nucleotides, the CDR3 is TGCGCCAGCAGCCCCTCGCTGGGGGGGTCCTACAATGAGCAGTTCTTC. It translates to CASSPSLGGSYNEQFF.

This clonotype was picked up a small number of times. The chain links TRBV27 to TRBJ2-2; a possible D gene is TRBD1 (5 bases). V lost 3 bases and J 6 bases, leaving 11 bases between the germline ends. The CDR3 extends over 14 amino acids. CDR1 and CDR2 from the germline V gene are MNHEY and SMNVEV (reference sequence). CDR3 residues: CASSFGQGAGELFF. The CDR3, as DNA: TGTGCCAGCAGTTTCGGACAAGGAGCCGGGGAGCTGTTTTTT.

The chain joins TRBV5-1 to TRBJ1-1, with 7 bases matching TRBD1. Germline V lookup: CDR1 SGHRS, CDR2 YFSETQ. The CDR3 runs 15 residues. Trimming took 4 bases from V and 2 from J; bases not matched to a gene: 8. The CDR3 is CASSATRGGNTEAFF. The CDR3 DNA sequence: TGCGCCAGCAGCGCGACCAGGGGGGGCAACACTGAAGCTTTCTTT.

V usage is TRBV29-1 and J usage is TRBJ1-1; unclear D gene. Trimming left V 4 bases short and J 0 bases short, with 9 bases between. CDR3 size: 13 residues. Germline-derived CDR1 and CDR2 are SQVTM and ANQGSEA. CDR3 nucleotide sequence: TGCAGCGTTGTACAGCGTATGAACACTGAAGCTTTCTTT. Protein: CSVVQRMNTEAFF.

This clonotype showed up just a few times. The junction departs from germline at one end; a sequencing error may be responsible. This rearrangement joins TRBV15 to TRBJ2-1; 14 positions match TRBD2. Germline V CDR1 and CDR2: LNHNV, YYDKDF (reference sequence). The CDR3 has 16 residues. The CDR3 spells CATGRRGLAGDHEQFF. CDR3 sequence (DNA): TGTGCCACCGGCAGAAGGGGACTAGCGGGGGACCATGAGCAGTTCTTC.

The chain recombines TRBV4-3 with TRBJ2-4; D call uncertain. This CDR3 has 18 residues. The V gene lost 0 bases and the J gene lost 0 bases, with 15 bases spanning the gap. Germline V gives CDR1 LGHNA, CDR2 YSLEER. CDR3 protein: CASSQDSLGTLAKNIQYF. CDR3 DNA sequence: TGCGCCAGCAGCCAAGATTCGTTGGGTACCCTAGCCAAAAACATTCAGTACTTC.

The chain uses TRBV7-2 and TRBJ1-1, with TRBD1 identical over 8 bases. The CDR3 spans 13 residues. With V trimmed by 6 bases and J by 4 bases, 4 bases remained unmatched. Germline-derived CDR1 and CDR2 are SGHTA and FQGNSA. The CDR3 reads CASRQTGGTEAFF. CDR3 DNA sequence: TGTGCCAGCAGACAAACAGGGGGCACTGAAGCTTTCTTT.

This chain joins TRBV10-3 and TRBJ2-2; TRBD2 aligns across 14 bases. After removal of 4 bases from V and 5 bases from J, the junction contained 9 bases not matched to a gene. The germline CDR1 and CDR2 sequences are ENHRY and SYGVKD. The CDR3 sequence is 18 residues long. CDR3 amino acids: CAISGTSGGPEMTGELFF. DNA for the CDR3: TGTGCCATCAGTGGGACTAGCGGGGGGCCCGAAATGACCGGGGAGCTGTTTTTT.

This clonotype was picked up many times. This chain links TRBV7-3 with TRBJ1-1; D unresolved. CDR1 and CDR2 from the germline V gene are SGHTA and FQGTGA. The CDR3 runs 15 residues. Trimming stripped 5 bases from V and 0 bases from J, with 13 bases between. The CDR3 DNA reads TGTGCCAGCAGCCTCGAAGGACGGATGAACACTGAAGCTTTCTTT. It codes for CASSLEGRMNTEAFF.

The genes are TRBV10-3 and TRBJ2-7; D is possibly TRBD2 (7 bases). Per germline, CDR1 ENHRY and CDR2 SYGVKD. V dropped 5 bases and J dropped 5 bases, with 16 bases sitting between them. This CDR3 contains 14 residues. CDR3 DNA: TGTGCCATCAGTCTGGGGGGGGGGGCCAACGAGCAGTACTTC. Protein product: CAISLGGGANEQYF.

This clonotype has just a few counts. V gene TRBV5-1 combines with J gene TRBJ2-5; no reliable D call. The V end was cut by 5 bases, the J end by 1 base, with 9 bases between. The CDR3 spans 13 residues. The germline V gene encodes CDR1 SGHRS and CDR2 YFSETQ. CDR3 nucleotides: TGCGCCAGCAGGGTTAAGGGCCAAGAGACCCAGTACTTC. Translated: CASRVKGQETQYF.

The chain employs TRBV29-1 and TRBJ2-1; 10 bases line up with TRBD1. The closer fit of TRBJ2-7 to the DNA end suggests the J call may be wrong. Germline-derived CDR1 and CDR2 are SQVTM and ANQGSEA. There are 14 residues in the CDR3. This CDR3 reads CSVEEQTGGNEQYF. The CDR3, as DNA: TGCAGCGTTGAAGAACAGACAGGGGGCAACGAGCAGTACTTC.

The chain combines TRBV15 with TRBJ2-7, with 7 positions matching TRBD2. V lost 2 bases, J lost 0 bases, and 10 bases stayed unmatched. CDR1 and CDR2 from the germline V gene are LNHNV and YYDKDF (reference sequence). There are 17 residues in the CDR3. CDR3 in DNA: TGTGCCACCAGCAGAATTGTTGGACTAGGAAGCTCCTACGAGCAGTACTTC. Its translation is CATSRIVGLGSSYEQYF.